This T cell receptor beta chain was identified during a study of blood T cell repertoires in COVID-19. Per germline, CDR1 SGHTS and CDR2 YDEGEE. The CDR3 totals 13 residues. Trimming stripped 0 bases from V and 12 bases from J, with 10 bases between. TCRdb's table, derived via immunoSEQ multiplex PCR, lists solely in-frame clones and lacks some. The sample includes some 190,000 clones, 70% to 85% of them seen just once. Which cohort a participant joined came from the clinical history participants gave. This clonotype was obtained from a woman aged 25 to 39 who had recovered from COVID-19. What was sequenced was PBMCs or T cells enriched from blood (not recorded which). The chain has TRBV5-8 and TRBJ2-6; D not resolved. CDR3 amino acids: CASSLDRTGVLTF. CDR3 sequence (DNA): TGTGCCAGCAGCTTGGATCGTACCGGCGTCCTGACTTTC.